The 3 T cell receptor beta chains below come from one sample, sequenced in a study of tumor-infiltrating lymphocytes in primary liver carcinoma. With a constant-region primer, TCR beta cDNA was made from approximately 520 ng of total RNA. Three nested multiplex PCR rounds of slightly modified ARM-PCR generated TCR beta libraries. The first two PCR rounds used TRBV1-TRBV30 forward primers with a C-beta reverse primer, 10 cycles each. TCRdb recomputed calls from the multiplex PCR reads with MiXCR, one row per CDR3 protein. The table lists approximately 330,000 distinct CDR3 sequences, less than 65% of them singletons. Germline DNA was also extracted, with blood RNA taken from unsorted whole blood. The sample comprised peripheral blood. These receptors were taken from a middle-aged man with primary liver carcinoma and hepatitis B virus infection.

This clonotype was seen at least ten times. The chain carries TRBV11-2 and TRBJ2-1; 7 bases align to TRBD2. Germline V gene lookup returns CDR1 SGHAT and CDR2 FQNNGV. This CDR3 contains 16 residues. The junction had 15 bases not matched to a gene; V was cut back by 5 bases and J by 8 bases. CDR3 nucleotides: TGTGCCAGCAGCCCAATCGGGGGGTTTTTTTCCTATGAGCAGTTCTTC. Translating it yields CASSPIGGFFSYEQFF.

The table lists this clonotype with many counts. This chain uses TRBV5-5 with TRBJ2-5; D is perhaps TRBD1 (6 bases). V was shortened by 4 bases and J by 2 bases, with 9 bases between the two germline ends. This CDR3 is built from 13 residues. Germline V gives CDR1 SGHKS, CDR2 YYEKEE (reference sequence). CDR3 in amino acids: CASSVTGQETQYF. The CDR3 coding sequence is TGTGCCAGCAGCGTGACAGGTCAAGAGACCCAGTACTTC.

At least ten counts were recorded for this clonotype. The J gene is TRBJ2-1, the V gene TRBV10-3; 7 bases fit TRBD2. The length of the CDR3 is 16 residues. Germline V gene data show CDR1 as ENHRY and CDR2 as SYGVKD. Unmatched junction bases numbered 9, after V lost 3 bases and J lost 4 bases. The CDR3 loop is CAISDRTRQTYNEQFF. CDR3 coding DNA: TGTGCCATCAGTGATAGGACTAGGCAGACTTACAATGAGCAGTTCTTC.